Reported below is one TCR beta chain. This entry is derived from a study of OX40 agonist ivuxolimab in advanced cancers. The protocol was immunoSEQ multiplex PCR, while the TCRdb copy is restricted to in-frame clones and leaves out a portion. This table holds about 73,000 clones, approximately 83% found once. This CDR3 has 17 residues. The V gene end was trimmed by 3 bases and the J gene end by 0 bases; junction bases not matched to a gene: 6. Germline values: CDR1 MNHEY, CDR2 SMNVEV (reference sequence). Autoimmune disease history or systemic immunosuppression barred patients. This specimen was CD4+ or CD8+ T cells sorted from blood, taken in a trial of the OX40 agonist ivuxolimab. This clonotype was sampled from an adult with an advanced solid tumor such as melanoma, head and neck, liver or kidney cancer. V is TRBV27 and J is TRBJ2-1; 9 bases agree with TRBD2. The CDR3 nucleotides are TGTGCCAGCAGTTTGTTATCTAGCGGGGCCTCCTACAATGAGCAGTTCTTC. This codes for CASSLLSSGASYNEQFF.